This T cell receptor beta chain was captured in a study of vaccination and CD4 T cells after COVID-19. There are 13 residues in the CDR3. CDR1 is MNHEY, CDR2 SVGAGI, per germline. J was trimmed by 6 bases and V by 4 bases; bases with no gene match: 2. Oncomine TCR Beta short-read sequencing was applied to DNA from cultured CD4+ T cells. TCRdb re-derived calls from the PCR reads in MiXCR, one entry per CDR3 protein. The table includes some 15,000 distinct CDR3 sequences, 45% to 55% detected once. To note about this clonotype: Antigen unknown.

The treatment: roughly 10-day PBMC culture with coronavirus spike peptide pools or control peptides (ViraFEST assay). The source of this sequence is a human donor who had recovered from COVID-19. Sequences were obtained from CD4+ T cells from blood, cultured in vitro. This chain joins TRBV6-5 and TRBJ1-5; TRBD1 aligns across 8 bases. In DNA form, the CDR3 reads TGTGCCAGCAGTTCAGGGGGCGGTCAGCCCCAGCATTTT. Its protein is CASSSGGGQPQHF.